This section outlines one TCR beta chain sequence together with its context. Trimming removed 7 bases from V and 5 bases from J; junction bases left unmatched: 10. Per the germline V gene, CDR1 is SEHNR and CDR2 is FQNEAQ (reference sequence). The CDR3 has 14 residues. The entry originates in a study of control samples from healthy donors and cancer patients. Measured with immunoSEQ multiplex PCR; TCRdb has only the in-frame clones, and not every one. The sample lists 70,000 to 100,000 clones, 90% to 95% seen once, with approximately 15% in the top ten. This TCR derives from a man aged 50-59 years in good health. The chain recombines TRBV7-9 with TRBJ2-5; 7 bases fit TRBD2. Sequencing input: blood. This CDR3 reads CASTKERGGETQYF. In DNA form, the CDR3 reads TGTGCCAGCACCAAAGAGCGGGGCGGGGAGACCCAGTACTTC.